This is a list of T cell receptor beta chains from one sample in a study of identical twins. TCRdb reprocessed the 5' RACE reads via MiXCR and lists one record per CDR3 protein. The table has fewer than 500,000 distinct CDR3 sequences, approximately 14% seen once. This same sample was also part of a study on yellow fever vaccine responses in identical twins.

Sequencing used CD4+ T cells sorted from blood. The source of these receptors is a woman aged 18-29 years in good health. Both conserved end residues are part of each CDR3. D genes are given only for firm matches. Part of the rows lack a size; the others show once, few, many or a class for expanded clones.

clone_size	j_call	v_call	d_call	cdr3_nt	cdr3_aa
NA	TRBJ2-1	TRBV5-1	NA	TGCGCCAGCAGCCGCACTCGGAACAATGAGCAGTTCTTC	CASSRTRNNEQFF
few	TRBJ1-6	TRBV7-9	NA	TGTGCCAGCAGCTTTGGAGGGGGCTCCTATAATTCACCCCTCCACTTT	CASSFGGGSYNSPLHF
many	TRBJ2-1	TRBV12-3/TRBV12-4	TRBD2	TGTGCCAGCAGTTTCCGCGGGAGTAGGTCGGATGAGCAGTTCTTC	CASSFRGSRSDEQFF
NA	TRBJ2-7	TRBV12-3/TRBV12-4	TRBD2	TGTGCTGTCAGATCTAGCGGGAACTACGAGCAGTACTTC	CAVRSSGNYEQYF
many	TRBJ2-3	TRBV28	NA	TGTGCCAGCAGCACGACTGGCACAGATACGCAGTATTTT	CASSTTGTDTQYF
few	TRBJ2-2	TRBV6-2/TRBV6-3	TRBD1	TGTGCCAGCAGTGGACAGGGTTACACCGGGGAGCTGTTTTTT	CASSGQGYTGELFF
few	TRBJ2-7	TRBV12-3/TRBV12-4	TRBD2	TGTGCCAGCAGTCTTAGCGGGGGGCAGGAAGAGCAGTACTTC	CASSLSGGQEEQYF
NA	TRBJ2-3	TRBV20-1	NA	TGCAGTGCCCTGTTAGCGGACAGCACAGATACGCAGTATTTT	CSALLADSTDTQYF
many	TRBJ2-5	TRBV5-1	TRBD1	TGCGCCAGCAGCTCGACAGGGTCGGAGACCCAGTACTTC	CASSSTGSETQYF
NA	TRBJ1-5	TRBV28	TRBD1	TGTGCCAGCAGTACGGGACAGCATAATCAGCCCCAGCATTTT	CASSTGQHNQPQHF
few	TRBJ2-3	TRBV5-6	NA	TGTGCCAGCGGCGAGACTCAGACCGTTCGGGGCACAGATACGCAGTATTTT	CASGETQTVRGTDTQYF
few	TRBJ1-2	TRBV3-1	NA	TGTGCCAGCAGCCGAGGGGGGACACTAACTTATGGCTACACCTTC	CASSRGGTLTYGYTF
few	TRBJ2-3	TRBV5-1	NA	TGCGCCAGCAGCTGGGGGACTTTCTCAGCGGGCACAGATACGCAGTATTTT	CASSWGTFSAGTDTQYF
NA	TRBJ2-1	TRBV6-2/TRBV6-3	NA	TGTGCCAGCAGTTATGCGACAGGCCCGTACAATGAGCAGTTCTTC	CASSYATGPYNEQFF
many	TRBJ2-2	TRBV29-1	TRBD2	TGCAGCGTTGATGGGCTAGCGGGAGCTTCCGGGGAGCTGTTTTTT	CSVDGLAGASGELFF
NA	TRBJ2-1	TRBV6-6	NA	TGTGCCAGCAGTTTTAGACGGGACAATGAGCAGTTCTTC	CASSFRRDNEQFF
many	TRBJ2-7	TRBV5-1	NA	TGCGCCAGCAGCTTGGAACCCACATTCAAGCAGTACTTC	CASSLEPTFKQYF
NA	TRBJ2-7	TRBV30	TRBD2	TGTGCCTGGAGTGTCATGGGGGGGGAAACCTACGAGCAGTACTTC	CAWSVMGGETYEQYF
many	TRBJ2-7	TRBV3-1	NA	TGTGCCAGCAGCCCCAGTCTCACCGGACGCGAGCAGTACTTC	CASSPSLTGREQYF
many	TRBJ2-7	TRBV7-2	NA	TGTGCCAGCAGCCCCGACAGGAGCTCCTACGAGCAGTACTTC	CASSPDRSSYEQYF
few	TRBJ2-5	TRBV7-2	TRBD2	TGTGCCAGCAGCGGGGGCGGGACTAGCGAACAAGAGACCCAGTACTTC	CASSGGGTSEQETQYF
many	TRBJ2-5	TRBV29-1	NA	TGCAGCGTACTTTCCAGCGGGGAGACCCAGTACTTC	CSVLSSGETQYF
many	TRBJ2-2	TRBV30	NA	TGTGCCTGGAGTGCTCGCTCCGGGGAGCTGTTTTTT	CAWSARSGELFF
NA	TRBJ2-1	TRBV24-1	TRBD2	TGTGCCACCAGTGATTCGGCGCTAGCGGGGCTCAATGAGCAGTTCTTC	CATSDSALAGLNEQFF
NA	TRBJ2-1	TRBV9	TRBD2	TGTGCCAGCAGCGGTAGCGGGGGGGCCGGGGGTGAGCAGTTCTTC	CASSGSGGAGGEQFF
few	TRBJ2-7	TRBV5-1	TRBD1	TGCGCCAGCAGCTTGTTCTCGGACAGGAATTACGAGCAGTACTTC	CASSLFSDRNYEQYF
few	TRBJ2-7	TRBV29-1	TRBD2	TGCAGCGCTGGACTAGCGGGCAAAAGAGGGTCCTACGAGCAGTACTTC	CSAGLAGKRGSYEQYF
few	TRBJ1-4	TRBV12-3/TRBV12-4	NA	TGTGCCAGCAGTTTAGATAGTGGCGGAATAATCCTTCAACGACTGTTTTTT	CASSLDSGGIILQRLFF
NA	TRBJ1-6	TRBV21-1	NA	TGTGCCAGCAGCAAAGCGCGGGCAGGGCACAGCAATTCACCCCTCCACTTT	CASSKARAGHSNSPLHF
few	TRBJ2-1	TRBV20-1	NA	TGCAGTGCAGGAGTGAGCGGTGCCTACAATGAGCAGTTCTTC	CSAGVSGAYNEQFF
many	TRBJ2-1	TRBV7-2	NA	TGTGCCAGCAGCTTCCTTACTAGCAGCTATGAGCAGTTCTTC	CASSFLTSSYEQFF
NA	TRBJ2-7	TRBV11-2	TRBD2	TGTGCCAGCAGCTTAAAAGCGGGAGTAAACGAGCAGTACTTC	CASSLKAGVNEQYF
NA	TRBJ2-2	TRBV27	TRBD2	TGTGCCAGCAGGACTAGCGGGAGGGCCGGCACCGGGGAGCTGTTTTTT	CASRTSGRAGTGELFF
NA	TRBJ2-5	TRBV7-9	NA	TGTGCCAGCAGCCCGACGATCAGCGGCGACCAAGAGACCCAGTACTTC	CASSPTISGDQETQYF
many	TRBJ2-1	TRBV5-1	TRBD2	TGCGCCAGCAGGACTAGCGGGAGAGGCAATGAGCAGTTCTTC	CASRTSGRGNEQFF
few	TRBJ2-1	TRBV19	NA	TGTGCCAGTAGTCCCCCAGGGTCTGCCCACTACAATGAGCAGTTCTTC	CASSPPGSAHYNEQFF
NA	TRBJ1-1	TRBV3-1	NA	TGTGCCAGCAGCCAAGGTAGCAACACTGAAGCTTTCTTT	CASSQGSNTEAFF
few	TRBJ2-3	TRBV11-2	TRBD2	TGTGCCAGCAGCTTAGTTAGCGGGGGGTTGGGTAGCACAGATACGCAGTATTTT	CASSLVSGGLGSTDTQYF
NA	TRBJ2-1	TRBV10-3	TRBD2	TGTGCCATCAGTGACCGCCTAGCGGGAGGCAATGAGCAGTTCTTC	CAISDRLAGGNEQFF
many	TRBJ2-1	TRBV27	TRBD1	TGTGCCAGCAGTTTGCAGGGGGCTAATGAGCAGTTCTTC	CASSLQGANEQFF
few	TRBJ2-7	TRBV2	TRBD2	TGTGCCAGCAGTTTCAACCCGGGAGGGGCGCAGAACGAGCAGTACTTC	CASSFNPGGAQNEQYF
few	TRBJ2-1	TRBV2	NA	TGTGCCAGCAGTCAAGAAGGAATCTACAATGAGCAGTTCTTC	CASSQEGIYNEQFF
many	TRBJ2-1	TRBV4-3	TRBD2	TGCGCCAGCAGCCAAGATACTTTAGCGGGAGGCTATAATGAGCAGTTCTTC	CASSQDTLAGGYNEQFF
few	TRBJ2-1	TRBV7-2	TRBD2	TGTGCCAGCAGCGCCGCCGGGACTAGCGGGATCTACAATGAGCAGTTCTTC	CASSAAGTSGIYNEQFF
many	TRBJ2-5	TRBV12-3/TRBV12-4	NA	TGTGCCAGCAGTTTACTGGGAGTGGGAGAGACCCAGTACTTC	CASSLLGVGETQYF
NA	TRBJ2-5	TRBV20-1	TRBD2	TGCAGTGCTAGAGATAGGACTAGCGGAGAGACCCAGTACTTC	CSARDRTSGETQYF
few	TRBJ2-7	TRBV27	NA	TGTGCCAGCAGTAGAAAGTTTCCCTACGAGCAGTACTTC	CASSRKFPYEQYF
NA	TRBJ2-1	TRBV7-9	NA	TGTGCCAGCACCAAAGTACCTGTCGATGAGCAGTTCTTC	CASTKVPVDEQFF
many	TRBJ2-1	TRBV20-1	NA	TGCAGTGCTAGAGTTGGCTTGTACAATGAGCAGTTCTTC	CSARVGLYNEQFF
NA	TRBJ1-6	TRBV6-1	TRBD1	TGTGCCAGCAGCCGAACGGGACAGGGGGACTCACCCCTCCACTTT	CASSRTGQGDSPLHF
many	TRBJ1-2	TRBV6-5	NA	TGTGCCAGCAGTTTACTCCCCTCAGGTCCCGCTAACTATGGCTACACCTTC	CASSLLPSGPANYGYTF
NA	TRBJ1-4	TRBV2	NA	TGTGCCAGCATCGGAACAGGGACAACTGGTGAAAAACTGTTTTTT	CASIGTGTTGEKLFF